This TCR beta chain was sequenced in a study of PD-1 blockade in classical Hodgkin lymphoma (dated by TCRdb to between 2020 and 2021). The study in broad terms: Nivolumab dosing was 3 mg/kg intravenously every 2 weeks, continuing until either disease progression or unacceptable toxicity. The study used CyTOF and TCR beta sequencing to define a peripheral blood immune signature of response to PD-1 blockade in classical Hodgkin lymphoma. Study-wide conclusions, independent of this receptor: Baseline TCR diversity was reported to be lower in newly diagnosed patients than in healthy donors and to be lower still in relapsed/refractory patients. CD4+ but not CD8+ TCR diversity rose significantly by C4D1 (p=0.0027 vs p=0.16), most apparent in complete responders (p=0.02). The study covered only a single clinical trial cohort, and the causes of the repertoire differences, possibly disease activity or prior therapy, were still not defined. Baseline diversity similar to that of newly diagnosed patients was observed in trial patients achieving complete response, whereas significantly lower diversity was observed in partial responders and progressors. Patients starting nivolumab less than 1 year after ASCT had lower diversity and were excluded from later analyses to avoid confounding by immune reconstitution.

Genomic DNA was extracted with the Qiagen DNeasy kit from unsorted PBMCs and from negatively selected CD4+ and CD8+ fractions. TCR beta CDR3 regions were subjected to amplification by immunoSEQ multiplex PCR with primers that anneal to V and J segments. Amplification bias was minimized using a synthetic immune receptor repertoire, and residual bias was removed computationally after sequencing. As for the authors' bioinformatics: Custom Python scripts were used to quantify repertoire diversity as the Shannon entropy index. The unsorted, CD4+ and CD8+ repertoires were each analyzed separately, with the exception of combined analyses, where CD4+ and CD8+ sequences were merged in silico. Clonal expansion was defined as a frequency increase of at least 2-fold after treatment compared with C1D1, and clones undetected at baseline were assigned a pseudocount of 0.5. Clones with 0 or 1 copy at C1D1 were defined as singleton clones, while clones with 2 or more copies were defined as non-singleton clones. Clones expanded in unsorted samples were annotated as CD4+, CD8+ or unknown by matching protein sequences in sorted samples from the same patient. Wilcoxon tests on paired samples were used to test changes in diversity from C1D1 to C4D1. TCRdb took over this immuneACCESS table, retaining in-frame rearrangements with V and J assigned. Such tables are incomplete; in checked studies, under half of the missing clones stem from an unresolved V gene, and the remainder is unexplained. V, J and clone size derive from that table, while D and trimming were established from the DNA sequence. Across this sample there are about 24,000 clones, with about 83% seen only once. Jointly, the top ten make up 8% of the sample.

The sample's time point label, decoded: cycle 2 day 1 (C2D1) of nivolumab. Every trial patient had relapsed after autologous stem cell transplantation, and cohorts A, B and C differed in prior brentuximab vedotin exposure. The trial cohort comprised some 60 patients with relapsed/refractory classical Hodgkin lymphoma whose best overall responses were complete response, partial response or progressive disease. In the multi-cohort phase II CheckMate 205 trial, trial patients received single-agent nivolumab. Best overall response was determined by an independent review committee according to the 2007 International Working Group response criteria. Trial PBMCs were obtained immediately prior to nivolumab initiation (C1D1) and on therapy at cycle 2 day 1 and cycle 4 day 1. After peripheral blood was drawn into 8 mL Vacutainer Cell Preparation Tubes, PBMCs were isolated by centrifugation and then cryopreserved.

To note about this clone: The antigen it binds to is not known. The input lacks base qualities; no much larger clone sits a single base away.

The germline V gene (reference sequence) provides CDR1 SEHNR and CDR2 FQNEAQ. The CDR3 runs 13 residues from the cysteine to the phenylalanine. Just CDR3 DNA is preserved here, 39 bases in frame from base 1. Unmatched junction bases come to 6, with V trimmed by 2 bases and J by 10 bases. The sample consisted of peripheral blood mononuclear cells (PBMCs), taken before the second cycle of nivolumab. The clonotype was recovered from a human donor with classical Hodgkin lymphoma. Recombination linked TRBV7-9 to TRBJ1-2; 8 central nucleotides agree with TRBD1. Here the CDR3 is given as CASSLWDRPSYTF. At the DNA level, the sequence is TGTGCCAGCAGCTTATGGGACAGGCCCTCCTACACCTTC.